These T cell receptor beta chains were read from a single sample in a study of regulatory T cells in long-lasting Graves disease. TCRdb itself ran the multiplex PCR reads through MiXCR, one entry per CDR3 protein. The table shows about 430,000 distinct CDR3 sequences, with approximately 16% occurring only once. A further study also used this sample, focusing on T cells in Graves' hyperthyroidism and ophthalmopathy.

This sample comprised peripheral blood mononuclear cells (PBMCs), obtained at new diagnosis, from a patient treated with antithyroid drugs. The receptors derive from a woman between 35 and 50 years old with Graves disease. CDR3s include the opening cysteine and the closing phenylalanine or tryptophan. Each record gives: J gene, D gene, clone size, V gene, CDR3 DNA, CDR3 protein. D genes are given only for firm matches. Not all rows give a size; the values are once, few, many and, for expanded clones, a class.

J: TRBJ1-1
D: NA
size: few
V: TRBV3-1
DNA: TGTGCCAGCAGCCAAGATCCTTCGGGGCGGTCAGCTTTCTTT
CDR3: CASSQDPSGRSAFF

J: TRBJ2-2
D: TRBD2
size: many
V: TRBV9
DNA: TGTGCCAGCAGCGTAGGGGACCACCGACTAGCGTTTCGGACCGGGGAGCTGTTTTTT
CDR3: CASSVGDHRLAFRTGELFF

J: TRBJ1-6
D: NA
size: many
V: TRBV5-5
DNA: TGTGCCAGCAGCTTTCCAGGGGCTAGTGATTCACCCCTCCACTTT
CDR3: CASSFPGASDSPLHF

J: TRBJ1-6
D: TRBD1
size: many
V: TRBV30
DNA: TGTGCCTGGACCCAGGGGGGTTCACCCCTCCACTTT
CDR3: CAWTQGGSPLHF

J: TRBJ2-1
D: NA
size: NA
V: TRBV10-2
DNA: TGCGCCAGCAGTGAAGACAGATCCAATGAGCAGTTCTTC
CDR3: CASSEDRSNEQFF

J: TRBJ1-1
D: NA
size: many
V: TRBV28
DNA: TGTGCCAGCAGCTCAGGGGATAGGGGCACTGAAGCTTTCTTT
CDR3: CASSSGDRGTEAFF

J: TRBJ2-1
D: TRBD1
size: NA
V: TRBV7-9
DNA: TGTGCCAGCAGGTACTCCGGGACAGGGGACTACAATGAGCAGTTCTTC
CDR3: CASRYSGTGDYNEQFF

J: TRBJ2-2
D: TRBD2
size: few
V: TRBV6-2/TRBV6-3
DNA: TGTGCCAGCAAAACAATGCTGGGGGGGGACGCGAACACCGGGGAGCTGTTTTTT
CDR3: CASKTMLGGDANTGELFF

J: TRBJ2-2
D: TRBD2
size: many
V: TRBV5-5
DNA: TGTGCCAGCAGCTTGGAAGCGGGAGGGCCCGCCGGGGAGCTGTTTTTT
CDR3: CASSLEAGGPAGELFF

J: TRBJ2-1
D: NA
size: few
V: TRBV12-3/TRBV12-4
DNA: TGTGCCAGCAGGCTAGGGTACGAGCAGTTCTTC
CDR3: CASRLGYEQFF

J: TRBJ2-3
D: NA
size: few
V: TRBV20-1
DNA: TGCAGTGCTATAATAGCTAGCACAGATACGCAGTATTTT
CDR3: CSAIIASTDTQYF

J: TRBJ1-4
D: NA
size: many
V: TRBV20-1
DNA: TGCAGTGCTCAAGGGTTGGCTGAAAAACTGTTTTTT
CDR3: CSAQGLAEKLFF

J: TRBJ2-6
D: NA
size: many
V: TRBV27
DNA: TGTGCCAGCAGTTTTCTCGGAAAAACTGGGGCCAACGTCCTGACTTTC
CDR3: CASSFLGKTGANVLTF

J: TRBJ2-5
D: NA
size: many
V: TRBV7-8
DNA: TGTGCCAGCAGCGGCCTGAATAAGGGGGGAGAGACCCAGTACTTC
CDR3: CASSGLNKGGETQYF

J: TRBJ2-1
D: TRBD2
size: many
V: TRBV27
DNA: TGTGCCAGCAGTTTTTCTAGCGGGATACAGGGTGAGCAGTTCTTC
CDR3: CASSFSSGIQGEQFF

J: TRBJ2-7
D: NA
size: many
V: TRBV12-3/TRBV12-4
DNA: TGTGCCAGCAGTTTAACCCCTGGGGGCTACGAGCAGTACTTC
CDR3: CASSLTPGGYEQYF

J: TRBJ2-7
D: NA
size: many
V: TRBV9
DNA: TGTGCCAGCAGCGTAGTAGCGGATGACTACGAGCAGTACTTC
CDR3: CASSVVADDYEQYF

J: TRBJ2-3
D: TRBD2
size: many
V: TRBV7-3
DNA: TGTGCCAGCAGCTTAACAGCAGCGGGAGGCGGATCTGGTACGCAGTATTTT
CDR3: CASSLTAAGGGSGTQYF

J: TRBJ2-5
D: NA
size: many
V: TRBV7-9
DNA: TGTGCCAGCAGCTCTGAGGGTGAGACCCAGTACTTC
CDR3: CASSSEGETQYF

J: TRBJ2-5
D: NA
size: many
V: TRBV20-1
DNA: TGCAGTGCTAGGATGGGGACTCCCGAGGAGACCCAGTACTTC
CDR3: CSARMGTPEETQYF

J: TRBJ2-2
D: TRBD2
size: NA
V: TRBV2
DNA: TGTGCCAGCTATGGGGTGGGCGGGAGCGGAGGGAAATACACCGGGGAGCTGTTTTTT
CDR3: CASYGVGGSGGKYTGELFF

J: TRBJ1-2
D: NA
size: many
V: TRBV11-2
DNA: TGTGCCAGCAGCTTAGCGGCTGATTTCTATGGCTACACCTTC
CDR3: CASSLAADFYGYTF

J: TRBJ2-3
D: NA
size: few
V: TRBV7-2
DNA: TGTGCCAGCAGCCCAAGACCATTGAGCACAGATACGCAGTATTTT
CDR3: CASSPRPLSTDTQYF

J: TRBJ2-7
D: NA
size: NA
V: TRBV3-1
DNA: TGTGCCAGCAGCCAAGATTGGGGAGGAAACGAGCAGTACTTC
CDR3: CASSQDWGGNEQYF

J: TRBJ1-1
D: NA
size: NA
V: TRBV19
DNA: TGTGCCAGTAGTAAACAGGGAGTTACTGAAGCTTTCTTT
CDR3: CASSKQGVTEAFF

J: TRBJ2-2
D: TRBD1
size: many
V: TRBV5-1
DNA: TGTGCCAGTAGGACAGGGAACACCGGGGAGCTGTTTTTT
CDR3: CASRTGNTGELFF

J: TRBJ1-2
D: NA
size: NA
V: TRBV20-1
DNA: TGCAGTGCTAGCCCCTTAGAGGGGGGCCGTGGCTACACCTTC
CDR3: CSASPLEGGRGYTF

J: TRBJ2-3
D: NA
size: many
V: TRBV3-1
DNA: TGTGCCAGCAGCCATTGGGAGGACACAGATACGCAGTATTTT
CDR3: CASSHWEDTDTQYF

J: TRBJ2-1
D: TRBD2
size: many
V: TRBV6-1
DNA: TGTGCCAGCAGGACTAGCGGGAGGTATGAGCAGTTCTTC
CDR3: CASRTSGRYEQFF

J: TRBJ2-5
D: NA
size: many
V: TRBV29-1
DNA: TGCAGCGTTGTAATCGGCGCAGGGCAAGAGACCCAGTACTTC
CDR3: CSVVIGAGQETQYF

J: TRBJ2-2
D: NA
size: NA
V: TRBV15
DNA: TGTGCCACCAGCCCATATGGACTGGCCGGGGAGCTGTTTTTT
CDR3: CATSPYGLAGELFF

J: TRBJ2-5
D: NA
size: NA
V: TRBV25-1
DNA: TGTGCCAGCAGTACACAGCCTCCAATCCAAGAGACCCAGTACTTC
CDR3: CASSTQPPIQETQYF